This passage covers 29 T cell receptor beta chains from one sample sequenced in a study of long-term antiretroviral therapy in people with HIV. They ran version v3.0 of the immunoSEQ assay at survey level. Only in-frame clones appear in the TCRdb table, and some are missing; sequencing was by immunoSEQ multiplex PCR. The sample includes around 26,000 clones, approximately 76% of them seen just once. Sequences were derived from unsorted PBMCs, sampled 1.1 years before starting antiretroviral therapy. The receptors originated from a woman in her 40s with HIV.

The chain employs TRBV30 and TRBJ2-7, with D possibly being TRBD1 (6 bases). Trimming cost V 4 bases and J 0 bases, with 10 bases left between them. The germline V gene has CDR1 GTSNPN and CDR2 SVGIG (reference sequence). This CDR3 is 13 amino acids long. CDR3 amino acids: CAWTRQDSYEQYF. CDR3 DNA: TGTGCCTGGACCCGACAGGACTCCTACGAGCAGTACTTC.

This chain links TRBV5-1 with TRBJ2-7; no clear D. The CDR3 is 12 amino acids. The germline V and J ends were trimmed by 0 bases and 12 bases, with 13 bases remaining between them. Germline values: CDR1 SGHRS, CDR2 YFSETQ. The CDR3: CASSLVDSDRYF. CDR3 nucleotide sequence: TGCGCCAGCAGCTTGGTCGATTCCGATAGGTACTTC. The whole variable domain, filled in from reference TRBV5-1 and TRBJ2-7, reads KAGVTQTPRYLIKTRGQQVTLSCSPISGHRSVSWYQQTPGQGLQFLFEYFSETQRNKGNFPGRFSGRQFSNSRSEMNVSTLELGDSALYLCASSLVDSDRYFGPGTRLTVT.

In its sample, this clone is medium-sized. The gene calls are TRBV7-9 and TRBJ2-7, with D possibly matching TRBD2 (5 bases). The V and J ends lost 5 bases and 4 bases respectively, with 9 bases between them. Germline V gene data show CDR1 as SEHNR and CDR2 as FQNEAQ (reference sequence). This CDR3 region has 12 residues. The CDR3 spells CASSPPGYEQYF. The DNA of the CDR3 is TGTGCCAGCAGCCCCCCGGGGTACGAGCAGTACTTC.

The rearrangement links TRBV10-1 to TRBJ1-2, with D unresolved. CDR3 size: 14 residues. The V end was cut by 11 bases, the J end by 0 bases, with 16 bases between. The germline V gene has CDR1 WNHNN and CDR2 SYGVQD (reference sequence). As DNA, the CDR3 is TGCGCCGGCCTTCAGGAGGAAACTAACTATGGCTACACCTTC. Its protein product is CAGLQEETNYGYTF.

This rearrangement joins TRBV6-6 to TRBJ2-7; 8 bases fit TRBD1. CDR3 length: 13 residues. V lost 2 bases to trimming and J lost 10 bases; unmatched junction nucleotides: 7. Germline assignment: CDR1 MNHNY and CDR2 SVGAGI (reference sequence). The CDR3 nucleotides are TGTGCCAGCAGTTACGGGAAGACAGGGGAACAGTACTTC. This encodes CASSYGKTGEQYF.

The chain uses TRBV6-1 and TRBJ2-5; D perhaps matches TRBD1 (5 bases). The germline CDR1 and CDR2 sequences are MNHNS and SASEGT. The CDR3 extends over 13 amino acids. Trimming left V 4 bases short and J 2 bases short, with 8 bases between. In DNA, the CDR3 is TGTGCCAGCAGTGTGACAGCTCAAGAGACCCAGTACTTC. Amino acids: CASSVTAQETQYF.

The rearrangement uses TRBV10-3 and TRBJ1-6; 7 bases fit TRBD1. Trimming cost V 2 bases and J 9 bases; bases outside gene matches: 10. The CDR3 runs to 16 residues. Germline-derived CDR1 and CDR2 are ENHRY and SYGVKD. The chain's CDR3 is CAISEIRTGDGSPLHF. In DNA, the CDR3 is TGTGCCATCAGTGAGATTAGGACAGGAGATGGTTCACCCCTCCACTTT.

A word on this clone: The germline gene is not matched at one end of the junction; a read error may be the cause. V gene TRBV5-1 combines with J gene TRBJ2-7; the D is unclear. The germline V gene has CDR1 SGHRS and CDR2 YFSETQ. The CDR3 length is 14 residues. As DNA, the CDR3 is TGCGCCAGCAGGTTGGTCGAGCAGACCTACGAGCAGTACTTC. This codes for CASRLVEQTYEQYF.

The chain links TRBV5-1 to TRBJ2-3, with TRBD2 matching 9 bases. The V gene end was trimmed by 1 base and the J gene end by 2 bases; junction bases not matched to a gene: 2. Germline values: CDR1 SGHRS, CDR2 YFSETQ. This CDR3 comprises 15 residues. CDR3 sequence: CASSLRLADTDTQYF. The CDR3 DNA follows: TGCGCCAGCAGCTTGCGACTAGCGGACACAGATACGCAGTATTTT.

The sample holds a few counts of this clone. The chain carries TRBV2 and TRBJ1-1; D is unclear. The germline V gene encodes CDR1 SNHLY and CDR2 FYNNEI. CDR3 length: 13 residues. Trimming pared 6 bases from V and 1 base from J, leaving 9 bases between. The DNA for the CDR3 is TGTGCCAGCAGCCTACAGTGGAACACTGAAGCTTTCTTT. Protein product: CASSLQWNTEAFF.

V and J are TRBV6-6 and TRBJ2-7; no reliable D call. The CDR3 covers 14 residues. V gave up 0 bases and J gave up 3 bases, with 9 bases separating them. Germline CDR1 reads MNHNY; CDR2 reads SVGAGI (reference sequence). CDR3 DNA: TGTGCCAGCAGTTACTCGTCTGTTTACTACGAGCAGTACTTC. Translation gives CASSYSSVYYEQYF.

Written as DNA, the CDR3 is TGTGCCAGCAGCTCCCGGGACAGGGCTTCACCCCTCCACTTT. It translates to CASSSRDRASPLHF. The V and J genes are TRBV11-3 and TRBJ1-6; 9 bases match TRBD1. The germline gives CDR1 SGHNT, CDR2 YENEEA. This CDR3 spans 14 amino acids. V lost 4 bases and J lost 9; bases outside the gene matches: 4. Supplemented by reference TRBV11-3 and TRBJ1-6, the full variable domain reads EAGVVQSPRYKIIEKKQPVAFWCNPISGHNTLYWYLQNLGQGPELLIRYENEEAVDDSQLPKDRFSAERLKGVDSTLKIQPAELGDSAVYLCASSSRDRASPLHFGNGTRLTVT.

The chain is built from TRBV21-1 and TRBJ2-7; TRBD1 is the table's D call and was not checked against the DNA. TRBV21-1 is deemed a pseudogene. There are 17 residues in the CDR3. CDR3 DNA sequence: TGTGCCAGCAGCAACGGCCGTGGGACAGGGGTGTCCTACGAGCAGTACTTC. Protein sequence: CASSNGRGTGVSYEQYF.

The V and J genes are TRBV5-4 and TRBJ2-2, with D unclear. The germline gives CDR1 SGHNT, CDR2 YYREEE (reference sequence). This CDR3 is 13 amino acids long. Trimming removed 3 bases from V and 4 bases from J, with 7 bases in between. In DNA, the CDR3 is TGTGCCAGCAGCTGGGATGGCACCGGGGAGCTGTTTTTT. It is translated as CASSWDGTGELFF.

J is TRBJ2-2 and V is TRBV15; perhaps D is TRBD1 or TRBD2 (6 bases each). CDR1 and CDR2 from the germline V gene are LNHNV and YYDKDF (reference sequence). V was shortened by 4 bases and J by 5 bases, with 17 bases between the two germline ends. This CDR3 contains 16 residues. CDR3 nucleotides: TGTGCCACCAGCATCGTGGGGGGCTATCATACCGGGGAGCTGTTTTTT. It translates to CATSIVGGYHTGELFF.

The chain joins TRBV29-1 to TRBJ1-5, with D unclear. Germline V gene lookup returns CDR1 SQVTM and CDR2 ANQGSEA. The CDR3 is 13 residues long. V lost 7 bases and J 2 bases, leaving 12 bases between the germline ends. CDR3 sequence reads: CSAFTSGNQPQHF. The CDR3 nucleotides are TGCAGCGCCTTTACCAGTGGCAATCAGCCCCAGCATTTT.

The chain couples TRBV18 to TRBJ2-1, with TRBD2 matching 9 bases. Germline V gene data show CDR1 as KGHSH and CDR2 as LQKENI. The CDR3 has 15 amino acids. Losses at the gene ends were 3 bases for V and 8 bases for J; bases not matched to a gene: 8. The DNA of the CDR3 is TGTGCCAGCTCACCGGCCTCTAGCGGGAACTATGAGCAGTTCTTC. Translation: CASSPASSGNYEQFF.

This rearrangement joins TRBV11-2 to TRBJ2-2, with D perhaps TRBD1 (6 bases). The V gene lost 5 bases and the J gene lost 5 bases, with 15 bases spanning the gap. Germline loops: CDR1 SGHAT, CDR2 FQNNGV. CDR3 length: 15 residues. CDR3 in DNA: TGTGCCAGCAGCCTAAGGGGGACGAGGACCGGGGAGCTGTTTTTT. It codes for CASSLRGTRTGELFF.

The rearrangement joins TRBV6-6 to TRBJ1-2; 8 bases are a match to TRBD1. CDR3 length equals 15 residues. V gave up 5 bases and J gave up 4 bases; unmatched junction bases: 9. Germline V gene data show CDR1 as MNHNY and CDR2 as SVGAGI (reference sequence). This CDR3 is CASSKDREYAYGYTF. The CDR3 DNA reads as TGTGCCAGCAGTAAGGACAGGGAATATGCCTATGGCTACACCTTC.

The J gene is TRBJ1-1, the V gene TRBV9; D ambiguous. The germline gives CDR1 SGDLS, CDR2 YYNGEE. V shed 6 bases and J shed 1 base, with 19 bases lying between them. This CDR3 contains 16 residues. The CDR3 here is CASIPQQVWGNTEAFF. Written as DNA, the CDR3 is TGTGCCAGCATCCCCCAGCAAGTTTGGGGGAACACTGAAGCTTTCTTT.

The CDR3 region has the DNA TGCGCCAGCAGTCAATACAGGGAGGCTGAAGCTTTCTTT. This encodes CASSQYREAEAFF. V gene TRBV23-1 combines with J gene TRBJ1-1, with a possible D match to TRBD1 (6 bases). TRBV23-1 falls under the ORF class, with uncertain function. CDR3 size: 13 residues. With 1 base removed from V and 6 bases from J, the gap between germline ends came to 9 bases.

The chain employs TRBV15 and TRBJ2-3; the D is unclear. Germline V gives CDR1 LNHNV, CDR2 YYDKDF (reference sequence). Trimming stripped 1 base from V and 0 bases from J, with 8 bases between. CDR3 size: 15 residues. Here the CDR3 reads CATSRGAGSTDTQYF. The CDR3 nucleotides are TGTGCCACCAGCAGAGGCGCCGGGAGCACAGATACGCAGTATTTT.

The chain uses TRBV6-5 and TRBJ1-2; D might be TRBD1 (5 bases). Germline assignment: CDR1 MNHEY and CDR2 SVGAGI. CDR3 length: 15 amino acids. The V end lost 5 bases, the J end lost 8 bases, and 21 bases lay between the germline ends. CDR3 DNA sequence: TGTGCCAGCAGTCAAACCCCCGGGACCGCCGAGGGCTACACCTTC. As protein: CASSQTPGTAEGYTF.

The V gene is TRBV4-3, the J gene TRBJ2-7, with 10 bases identical to TRBD1. Germline V gives CDR1 LGHNA, CDR2 YSLEER. The junction had 6 bases not matched to a gene; V was cut back by 1 base and J by 6 bases. The CDR3 spans 15 residues. DNA for the CDR3: TGCGCCAGCAGCCAAGGGGGACAGGGGATAGGCGAGCAGTACTTC. Residues: CASSQGGQGIGEQYF.

V gene TRBV7-2 combines with J gene TRBJ2-7, with D hard to call. Germline loops: CDR1 SGHTA, CDR2 FQGNSA. The CDR3 is 13 residues long. With 3 bases removed from V and 1 base from J, the gap between germline ends came to 7 bases. The CDR3 is CASSFLESYEQYF. CDR3 DNA: TGTGCCAGCAGCTTCTTGGAGTCCTACGAGCAGTACTTC.

In this sample, this clone turned up a few times. V and J are TRBV4-1 and TRBJ2-7; no clear D. CDR3 size: 15 residues. The germline V and J ends were trimmed by 1 base and 3 bases, with 13 bases remaining between them. The germline CDR1 and CDR2 sequences are MGHRA and YSYEKL. The CDR3 loop is CASSQVQSVGYEQYF. CDR3 in DNA: TGCGCCAGCAGCCAAGTACAGTCGGTGGGCTACGAGCAGTACTTC.

The chain joins TRBV6-6 to TRBJ1-4, with D perhaps TRBD1 (6 bases). V was pared by 6 bases and J by 4 bases, with 15 bases between. Germline V gives CDR1 MNHNY, CDR2 SVGAGI (reference sequence). CDR3 length: 15 amino acids. For the CDR3, the DNA is TGTGCCAGCAGAGATGTGGGGGCGGTTAATGAAAAACTGTTTTTT. Translating it yields CASRDVGAVNEKLFF.

In its sample, this clone was seen a few times. The chain has TRBV5-4 and TRBJ2-2; unclear D gene. With 4 bases removed from V and 5 bases from J, the gap between germline ends came to 6 bases. The germline V gene has CDR1 SGHNT and CDR2 YYREEE (reference sequence). This CDR3 is built from 12 residues. The DNA for the CDR3 is TGTGCCAGCAGCCCGATTACCGGGGAGCTGTTTTTT. This gives the protein CASSPITGELFF.

This rearrangement joins TRBV7-2 to TRBJ1-1; no reliable D call. From germline, CDR1 is SGHTA and CDR2 FQGNSA. The CDR3 extends over 13 amino acids. Between the trimmed V and J ends, which lost 3 bases and 1 base, there was a span of 6 bases. CDR3 sequence: CASSLGQNTEAFF. The CDR3 DNA is TGTGCCAGCAGCTTGGGTCAGAACACTGAAGCTTTCTTT. Variable domain in full (rest from reference TRBV7-2 and TRBJ1-1): GAGVSQSPSNKVTEKGKDVELRCDPISGHTALYWYRQSLGQGLEFLIYFQGNSAPDKSGLPSDRFSAERTGGSVSTLTIQRTQQEDSAVYLCASSLGQNTEAFFGQGTRLTVV.